Following are 11 T cell receptor beta chains from one sample sequenced in a study of regulatory T cells in long-lasting Graves disease. Researchers made TCR beta libraries by using iRepertoire HTBI primers and running Arm-PCR on CDR3 regions. TCRdb re-analysed the multiplex PCR reads in MiXCR, keeping a single row per CDR3 protein. Of around 250,000 distinct CDR3 sequences listed, over 20% are singletons. Documented time point: newly diagnosed GD, antithyroid drugs for less than 3 months. The TCR library used RNA extracted from PBMCs. Source: peripheral blood mononuclear cells (PBMCs), taken at new diagnosis, from a patient treated with antithyroid drugs. These receptors all stem from a female donor with Graves disease.

This chain uses TRBV11-1 with TRBJ2-5; 10 bases line up with TRBD1. V trimming: 3 bases; J trimming: 5 bases; junction bases outside the gene matches: 6. The CDR3 loop spans 15 amino acids. Germline loops: CDR1 SGHAT, CDR2 FQDESV (reference sequence). CDR3 amino acids: CASSLGTGDGETQYF. CDR3 nucleotide sequence: TGTGCCAGCAGCTTGGGGACAGGGGATGGGGAGACCCAGTACTTC.

This clonotype was picked up a small number of times. The chain carries TRBV6-9 and TRBJ1-1, with D perhaps TRBD1 (5 bases). V lost 4 bases, J lost 1 base, and 16 bases lay in between. CDR3 size: 16 residues. Germline CDR1 MNHGY, CDR2 SVAAGI. This CDR3 reads CASSLDSVRGNTEAFF. The CDR3, as DNA: TGTGCCAGCAGTTTAGACTCCGTAAGGGGGAACACTGAAGCTTTCTTT.

This clonotype was picked up many times. The chain has TRBV5-1 and TRBJ1-6; weak D call: TRBD1 (5 bases). V gave up 0 bases and J gave up 11 bases, with 15 bases separating them. From germline, CDR1 is SGHRS and CDR2 YFSETQ. This CDR3 has 15 amino acids. The CDR3 reads CASSLDGQGSAPLHF. CDR3 DNA: TGCGCCAGCAGCTTGGACGGCCAGGGAAGTGCACCCCTCCACTTT.

The sample holds many counts of this clonotype. The chain carries TRBV12-3 or TRBV12-4 and TRBJ1-6, with a possible D match to TRBD1 (5 bases). The CDR3 loop spans 18 amino acids. Trimming took 6 bases from V and 0 from J, leaving 18 bases between them. The chain's CDR3 is CASSYEGFGGSYNSPLHF. The CDR3 DNA sequence: TGTGCCAGCAGCTATGAGGGGTTCGGGGGCTCCTATAATTCACCCCTCCACTTT.

The chain is built from TRBV12-3 or TRBV12-4 and TRBJ2-1, with 10 bases fitting TRBD1. The CDR3 loop spans 14 amino acids. J was trimmed by 8 bases and V by 6 bases; bases with no gene match: 7. The CDR3 coding sequence is TGTGCCAGCAGACCGGGACAGGGGAGCCATGAGCAGTTCTTC. Protein sequence: CASRPGQGSHEQFF.

The genes are TRBV7-2 and TRBJ1-3; maybe TRBD1 (5 bases). This CDR3 contains 15 residues. From germline, CDR1 is SGHTA and CDR2 FQGNSA. Trimming left V 5 bases short and J 0 bases short, with 11 bases between. CDR3 DNA sequence: TGTGCCAGCAGCCGCAGGGCTAGCTCTGGAAACACCATATATTTT. Translated, it gives CASSRRASSGNTIYF.

This clonotype was recorded at least ten times. The genes are TRBV11-2 and TRBJ1-4, with D uncertain. This CDR3 has 15 residues. CDR1 and CDR2 from the germline V gene are SGHAT and FQNNGV. V was pared by 5 bases and J by 0 bases, with 10 bases between. The CDR3 spells CASSQVGSTNEKLFF. In nucleotides, the CDR3 is TGTGCCAGCAGCCAAGTGGGGTCAACTAATGAAAAACTGTTTTTT. Looking up the rest from reference TRBV11-2 and TRBJ1-4 gives the full variable domain: EAGVAQSPRYKIIEKRQSVAFWCNPISGHATLYWYQQILGQGPKLLIQFQNNGVVDDSQLPKDRFSAERLKGVDSTLKIQPAKLEDSAVYLCASSQVGSTNEKLFFGSGTQLSVL.

This clonotype has only one observation. A much larger clone sits a single nucleotide away, making a read error possible. The J gene is TRBJ1-2, the V gene TRBV7-2, with D unresolved. Per germline, CDR1 SGHTA and CDR2 FQGNSA. The CDR3 is made up of 14 amino acids. Between the trimmed V and J ends, which lost 7 bases and 4 bases, there was a span of 16 bases. As DNA, the CDR3 is TGTGCCAGCACAAAAACGAAAGGAACCTATGGCTACACCTTC. Translated, it gives CASTKTKGTYGYTF.

The chain couples TRBV11-2 to TRBJ2-3, with 7 bases matching TRBD2. The V gene end was trimmed by 0 bases and the J gene end by 1 base; junction bases not matched to a gene: 7. The germline CDR1 and CDR2 sequences are SGHAT and FQNNGV. The CDR3 runs 17 residues. The CDR3 loop is CASSLEPQAGGTDTQYF. In DNA, the CDR3 is TGTGCCAGCAGCTTAGAACCACAGGCGGGGGGCACAGATACGCAGTATTTT.

The table lists this clonotype with many counts. The chain couples TRBV7-3 to TRBJ2-1; perhaps TRBD1 as D (7 bases). CDR1 and CDR2 (germline): SGHTA, FQGTGA. The CDR3 loop spans 13 amino acids. Trimming removed 5 bases from V and 10 bases from J, with 15 bases in between. The CDR3 region has the DNA TGTGCCAGCAGCCCCGCGACAGGGAGGGAGCAGTTCTTC. Translated, it gives CASSPATGREQFF.

This clonotype was observed many times. The chain employs TRBV4-2 and TRBJ1-5, with 9 positions matching TRBD1. The CDR3 contains 16 residues. The germline V gene encodes CDR1 LGHNA and CDR2 YNFKEQ. The ends lost 0 bases at V and 5 bases at J; junction bases unmatched: 5. CDR3 region: CASSQDVGQGHQPQHF. CDR3 in DNA: TGTGCCAGCAGCCAAGATGTGGGACAGGGCCATCAGCCCCAGCATTTT.